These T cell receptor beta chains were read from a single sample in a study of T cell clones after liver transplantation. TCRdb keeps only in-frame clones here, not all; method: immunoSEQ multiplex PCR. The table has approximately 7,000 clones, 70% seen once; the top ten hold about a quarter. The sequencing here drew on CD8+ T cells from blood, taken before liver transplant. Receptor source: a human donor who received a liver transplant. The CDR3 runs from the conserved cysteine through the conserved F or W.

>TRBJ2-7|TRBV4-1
CASSQNTEQYF
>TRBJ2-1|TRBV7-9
CASSLGFNEQFF
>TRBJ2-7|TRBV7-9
CASSLVRPTGSYEQYF
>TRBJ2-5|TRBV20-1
CSARSASLQYF
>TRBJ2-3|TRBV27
CASSLPPPPLLAHETDTQYF
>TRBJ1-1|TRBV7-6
CASSLLGGPEAFF
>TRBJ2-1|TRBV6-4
CASSDSSGSYNEQFF
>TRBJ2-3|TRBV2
CASSEWDRGTDTQYF
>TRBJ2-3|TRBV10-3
CAISAKDKKGTDTQYF
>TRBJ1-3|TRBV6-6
CASSFFTWGSGNTIYF
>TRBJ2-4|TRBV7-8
CASTTLPGTGAHLAKNIQYF
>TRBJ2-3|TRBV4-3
CASSQDTGDTGTDTQYF